The sequence of this T cell receptor beta chain was determined in a study of T cell responses to AZD1222 COVID-19 vaccine. This CDR3 comprises 15 residues. The V gene's germline CDR1 is SGHRS and CDR2 YFSETQ. The ends lost 4 bases at V and 2 bases at J; junction bases unmatched: 3. Profiled with immunoSEQ multiplex PCR; TCRdb holds only in-frame clones, not every one. The sample carries roughly 200,000 clones, 85% to 90% recorded once. This clone was observed a single time. Source: peripheral blood, taken on day 0 of AZD1222 vaccination. The TCR originated in an adult in good health. This sequence joins TRBV5-1 and TRBJ1-5, with TRBD1 matching 10 bases. The CDR3 protein is CASSDGTGGNQPQHF. CDR3 DNA: TGCGCCAGCAGCGACGGGACAGGGGGCAATCAGCCCCAGCATTTT.